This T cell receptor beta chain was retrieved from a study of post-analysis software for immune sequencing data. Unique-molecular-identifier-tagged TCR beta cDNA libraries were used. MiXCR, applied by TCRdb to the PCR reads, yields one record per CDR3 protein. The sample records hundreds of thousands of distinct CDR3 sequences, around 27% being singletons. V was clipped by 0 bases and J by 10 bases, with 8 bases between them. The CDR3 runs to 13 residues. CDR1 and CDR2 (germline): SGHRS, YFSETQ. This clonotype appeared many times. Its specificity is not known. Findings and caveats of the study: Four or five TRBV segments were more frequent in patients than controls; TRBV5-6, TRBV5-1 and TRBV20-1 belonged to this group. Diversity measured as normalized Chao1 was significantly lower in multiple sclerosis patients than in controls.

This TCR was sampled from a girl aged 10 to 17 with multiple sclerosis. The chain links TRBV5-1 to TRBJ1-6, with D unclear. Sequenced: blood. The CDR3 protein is CASSLAGSSPLHF. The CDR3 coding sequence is TGCGCCAGCAGCTTGGCGGGAAGCTCACCCCTCCACTTT.